Shown below are 23 T cell receptor beta chains from a single sample sequenced in a study of T cell responses to AZD1222 COVID-19 vaccine. Produced via immunoSEQ multiplex PCR; TCRdb's table is partial and in-frame only. Of approximately 170,000 clones listed, roughly 94% are singletons. The sequencing used peripheral blood, collected 28 days after the second AZD1222 dose. The receptors here all came from an adult who received the AZD1222 COVID-19 vaccine.

As regards this clone: The same CDR3 also results from other DNA sequences found in this sample. The V call is TRBV18, the J call TRBJ1-5; unclear D gene. Looked up from germline, CDR1 is KGHSH and CDR2 is LQKENI. CDR3 size: 14 residues. The V gene lost 3 bases and the J gene lost 4 bases, with 10 bases spanning the gap. The CDR3 DNA is TGTGCCAGCTCACCCGGACGGAGTAATCAGCCCCAGCATTTT. Amino acids: CASSPGRSNQPQHF.

This sequence joins TRBV5-1 and TRBJ2-3; 9 bases match TRBD2. The germline V gene has CDR1 SGHRS and CDR2 YFSETQ. Trimming removed 2 bases from V and 4 bases from J; junction bases left unmatched: 8. This CDR3 region has 16 residues. This CDR3 is CASSLGASGNSDTQYF. CDR3 in DNA: TGCGCCAGCAGCTTAGGGGCTAGCGGGAACTCAGATACGCAGTATTTT.

This rearrangement joins TRBV5-6 to TRBJ1-1; D perhaps matches TRBD1 (5 bases). From germline, CDR1 is SGHDT and CDR2 YYEEEE. Trimming pared 7 bases from V and 2 bases from J, leaving 18 bases between. The CDR3 covers 15 residues. The CDR3 sequence is CASGYRSLVNTEAFF. The CDR3 coding sequence is TGTGCCAGCGGATACAGGAGCCTCGTCAACACTGAAGCTTTCTTT.

J is TRBJ1-1 and V is TRBV10-3; 8 nucleotides align to TRBD1. The CDR3 totals 12 residues. Germline V gives CDR1 ENHRY, CDR2 SYGVKD. Losses at the gene ends were 10 bases for V and 5 bases for J; bases not matched to a gene: 6. The CDR3 sequence is CATGQGATEAFF. The CDR3 region has the DNA TGTGCCACCGGACAGGGAGCAACTGAAGCTTTCTTT.

This clone was seen only once. The chain links TRBV2 to TRBJ2-7; D is possibly TRBD1 (6 bases). Per the germline V gene, CDR1 is SNHLY and CDR2 is FYNNEI. V lost 7 bases to trimming and J lost 2 bases, with 9 bases between them. This CDR3 is built from 12 residues. The CDR3 nucleotides are TGTGCCAGCATGAGGACAGCCTACGAGCAGTACTTC. Translated: CASMRTAYEQYF.

The J gene is TRBJ1-1, the V gene TRBV18; the match to TRBD1 covers 8 bases. The CDR3 has 14 residues. CDR1 is KGHSH, CDR2 LQKENI, per germline. The V gene end was trimmed by 5 bases and the J gene end by 6 bases; junction bases not matched to a gene: 8. The CDR3 coding sequence is TGTGCCAGCTCATTAAAGACAGGGGTTGCTGAAGCTTTCTTT. This sequence encodes CASSLKTGVAEAFF.

The rearrangement links TRBV28 to TRBJ2-7, with D possibly being TRBD1 or TRBD2 (6 bases each). The CDR3 contains 14 residues. The germline CDR1 and CDR2 sequences are MDHEN and SYDVKM. V was trimmed by 2 bases and J by 3 bases, leaving 11 bases between them. CDR3 DNA: TGTGCCAGCAGTTTAGGTGGAGGGGGCTACGAGCAGTACTTC. This gives the protein CASSLGGGGYEQYF. The full variable domain, its missing parts supplied by reference TRBV28 and TRBJ2-7, is DVKVTQSSRYLVKRTGEKVFLECVQDMDHENMFWYRQDPGLGLRLIYFSYDVKMKEKGDIPEGYSVSREKKERFSLILESASTNQTSMYLCASSLGGGGYEQYFGPGTRLTVT.

The rearrangement joins TRBV30 to TRBJ1-1, with TRBD1 matching 7 bases. Looked up from germline, CDR1 is GTSNPN and CDR2 is SVGIG (reference sequence). V trimming: 3 bases; J trimming: 0 bases; junction bases outside the gene matches: 7. The CDR3 spans 15 residues. The CDR3 nucleotides are TGTGCCTGGAGCGGCAGGGGGGCCATGAACACTGAAGCTTTCTTT. This translates into CAWSGRGAMNTEAFF.

This chain links TRBV18 with TRBJ2-2; a possible D gene is TRBD2 (5 bases). The germline V gene encodes CDR1 KGHSH and CDR2 LQKENI. V was shortened by 2 bases and J by 3 bases, with 10 bases between the two germline ends. The CDR3 contains 15 residues. This CDR3 is CASSPTGWDTGELFF. The DNA for the CDR3 is TGTGCCAGCTCACCAACGGGGTGGGACACCGGGGAGCTGTTTTTT.

V usage is TRBV3-1 (or the pseudogene TRBV3-2) and J usage is TRBJ2-7; possible D gene TRBD2, 5 bases. The CDR3 has 13 residues. Germline CDR1 reads LGHDT; CDR2 reads YNNKEL (reference sequence). The V end was cut by 0 bases, the J end by 5 bases, with 8 bases between. The CDR3 coding sequence is TGTGCCAGCAGCCAAGATTCCGGGAACGAGCAGTACTTC. Its translation: CASSQDSGNEQYF.

V usage is TRBV20-1 and J usage is TRBJ1-4; D not certain. V lost 2 bases and J lost 13, with 11 bases in between. The CDR3 sequence is 11 residues long. Germline CDR1 reads DFQATT; CDR2 reads SNEGSKA (reference sequence). CDR3 nucleotide sequence: TGCAGTGCTAGATCCCCCGGTGGACTGTTTTTT. Its protein is CSARSPGGLFF.

This chain links TRBV7-9 with TRBJ1-4, with 7 bases lining up with TRBD1. Germline trimming cut 1 base from V and 7 bases from J; bases unmatched to any gene: 9. CDR1 is SEHNR, CDR2 FQNEAQ, per germline (reference sequence). CDR3 length: 16 amino acids. CDR3 sequence: CASSLDRGSFVEKLFF. CDR3 bases: TGTGCCAGCAGCTTAGACAGGGGTTCATTTGTTGAAAAACTGTTTTTT.

The rearrangement links TRBV6-5 to TRBJ1-2; D is unclear. V dropped 7 bases and J dropped 1 base, with 10 bases sitting between them. The germline V gene has CDR1 MNHEY and CDR2 SVGAGI. This CDR3 has 13 residues. The CDR3 DNA is TGTGCCAGCACCCGGGGATTTAACTATGGCTACACCTTC. Its translation is CASTRGFNYGYTF.

The J gene is TRBJ2-3, the V gene TRBV7-6; tentatively, D is TRBD2 (6 bases). The germline V gene encodes CDR1 SGHVS and CDR2 FNYEAQ. The CDR3 length is 15 residues. With 5 bases removed from V and 0 bases from J, the gap between germline ends came to 12 bases. The CDR3 spells CASSRGLASTDTQYF. The CDR3 DNA reads as TGTGCCAGCAGCCGGGGACTCGCAAGCACAGATACGCAGTATTTT.

The V call is TRBV6-2 or TRBV6-3, the J call TRBJ1-2; no reliable D call. CDR1 MNHEY and CDR2 SVGEGT come from the germline V gene. Deletions cut 0 bases from V and 4 bases from J, with 3 bases between. The CDR3 consists of 12 residues. CDR3 residues: CASSYSSYGYTF. CDR3 bases: TGTGCCAGCAGTTACTCAAGCTATGGCTACACCTTC.

The rearrangement joins TRBV7-8 to TRBJ1-1, with D perhaps matching TRBD1 (5 bases). The CDR3 consists of 15 residues. Trimming removed 6 bases at V and 1 base at J, with 15 bases between. Looked up from germline, CDR1 is SGHVS and CDR2 is FQNEAQ. CDR3 amino acids: CASRTTGTANTEAFF. CDR3 DNA: TGTGCCAGCAGGACAACCGGGACGGCGAACACTGAAGCTTTCTTT.

V and J are TRBV28 and TRBJ2-7; 7 bases match TRBD1. Looked up from germline, CDR1 is MDHEN and CDR2 is SYDVKM. V was clipped by 5 bases and J by 7 bases; unmatched bases: 14. The CDR3 length is 15 residues. For the CDR3, the DNA is TGTGCCAGCAGTGCATTGTGGACAGGACCTAGGGAGCAGTACTTC. Translating it yields CASSALWTGPREQYF.

V is TRBV4-3 and J is TRBJ1-1; 9 nucleotides match TRBD1. Germline V lookup: CDR1 LGHNA, CDR2 YSLEER. Unmatched junction bases numbered 2, after V lost 0 bases and J lost 3 bases. The CDR3 extends over 15 amino acids. This chain's CDR3 is CASSQDGTGHTEAFF. CDR3 DNA: TGCGCCAGCAGCCAAGATGGGACAGGGCACACTGAAGCTTTCTTT.

The chain combines TRBV30 with TRBJ2-7; TRBD1 matches 9 bases. The CDR3 length is 13 residues. Trimming removed 3 bases from V and 7 bases from J; junction bases left unmatched: 7. Germline V gives CDR1 GTSNPN, CDR2 SVGIG (reference sequence). This chain's CDR3 is CAWRRTGVKEQYF. CDR3 sequence (DNA): TGTGCCTGGAGGAGGACAGGGGTGAAGGAGCAGTACTTC.

Sample share makes this clone medium-sized. The chain has TRBV7-9 and TRBJ2-7; 10 positions match TRBD2. The CDR3 totals 17 residues. Trimming removed 5 bases from V and 0 bases from J; junction bases left unmatched: 10. Germline-derived CDR1 and CDR2 are SEHNR and FQNEAQ (reference sequence). CDR3 nucleotides: TGTGCCAGCAGCAACCCCTTAGCGGGAGGCCTCTCCTACGAGCAGTACTTC. This sequence encodes CASSNPLAGGLSYEQYF.

This chain uses TRBV11-2 with TRBJ1-2; TRBD1 is a possible D gene (5 bases). CDR3 length: 15 residues. The V and J ends lost 1 base and 2 bases respectively, with 11 bases between them. Looked up from germline, CDR1 is SGHAT and CDR2 is FQNNGV. The CDR3 DNA is TGTGCCAGCAGCTTAGTAGGGTCAGGGAACTATGGCTACACCTTC. Amino acids: CASSLVGSGNYGYTF.

This sequence joins TRBV27 and TRBJ2-6; the D gene is possibly TRBD1 (6 bases). CDR1 is MNHEY and CDR2 is SMNVEV in the germline V gene (reference sequence). The CDR3 has 17 amino acids. Trimming left V 4 bases short and J 4 bases short, with 17 bases between. Written as DNA, the CDR3 is TGTGCCAGCAGTTCAGGAACAGGGCTGGCCGGGGCCAACGTCCTGACTTTC. This gives the protein CASSSGTGLAGANVLTF.

CDR3 protein: CASTPGQGSYEQYF. DNA for the CDR3: TGTGCCAGTACCCCGGGACAGGGGTCCTACGAGCAGTACTTC. The chain joins TRBV19 to TRBJ2-7, with 10 bases fitting TRBD1. The CDR3 runs 14 residues. Germline CDR1 LNHDA, CDR2 SQIVND (reference sequence). Trimming cost V 7 bases and J 1 base; bases outside gene matches: 4.